The 27 T cell receptor beta chains listed next were all sequenced from one sample in a study of T cells in Graves' hyperthyroidism and ophthalmopathy. Amplified TCR beta CDR3 regions derived from RNA transcripts. First-round RT-PCR of the TCR CDR3 relied on the HTBI primer set. In TCRdb, the multiplex PCR reads were re-called with MiXCR into one record per CDR3 protein. Here the sample spans around 600,000 distinct CDR3 sequences, 13% to 15% being singletons. Sequencing was performed on blood. The receptors stem from a woman in her late teens or twenties with Graves' ophthalmopathy.

The DNA of the CDR3 is TGCAGTGCTAGACTACACAGGCAAGAGACCCAGTACTTC. It translates to CSARLHRQETQYF. The rearrangement uses TRBV20-1 and TRBJ2-5, with TRBD1 as a possible D gene (5 bases). CDR3 length: 13 amino acids. V lost 2 bases to trimming and J lost 2 bases, with 9 bases between them. Germline CDR1 reads DFQATT; CDR2 reads SNEGSKA (reference sequence).

In its sample, this clonotype was seen many times. The chain links TRBV29-1 to TRBJ2-7; the D gene could be TRBD1 or TRBD2 (5 bases each). The germline CDR1 and CDR2 sequences are SQVTM and ANQGSEA. CDR3 size: 14 residues. The ends were cut back, 8 bases at V and 6 bases at J, with 23 bases in the middle. CDR3 DNA: TGCAGCCGTTATGTCTCAGGGACGCCTTCCGAGCAGTACTTC. It is translated as CSRYVSGTPSEQYF.

In this sample, this clonotype turned up a few times. The junction does not match germline at one end; this may be a read error. The genes are TRBV12-3 or TRBV12-4 and TRBJ2-1; D not resolved. This CDR3 has 13 residues. DNA for the CDR3: TGTGCCAGCAGTTTGCAGCTATACAATGAGCAGCTCTTC. It is translated as CASSLQLYNEQLF.

The V gene is TRBV2, the J gene TRBJ2-3, with 13 bases aligning to TRBD2. This CDR3 region has 16 residues. Trimming at V came to 4 bases and at J to 3 bases, leaving 4 bases not matched to a gene. Looked up from germline, CDR1 is SNHLY and CDR2 is FYNNEI. CDR3 coding DNA: TGTGCCAGCAGTGGGACTAGCGGGAGTGAGACAGATACGCAGTATTTT. Its protein is CASSGTSGSETDTQYF.

This clonotype was counted ten times or more. The CDR3 DNA reads TGCGCCAGCAGCCAAGGTTACAGTACCCAAGAGACCCAGTACTTC. It yields the protein CASSQGYSTQETQYF. The chain combines TRBV4-1 with TRBJ2-5; D gene unclear. From germline, CDR1 is MGHRA and CDR2 YSYEKL. V lost 1 base and J lost 1, with 10 bases in between. CDR3 size: 15 residues.

This clonotype was detected only a few times. The CDR3 reads CASSSGLLHQIYAQYF. CDR3 sequence (DNA): TGCGCCAGCAGCTCGGGACTTCTCCACCAAATATACGCGCAGTATTTT. The J gene is TRBJ2-3, the V gene TRBV5-1, with a tentative D call TRBD2 (6 bases). Between the trimmed V and J ends, which lost 3 bases and 10 bases, there was a span of 24 bases. Germline V gene data show CDR1 as SGHRS and CDR2 as YFSETQ. The CDR3 runs to 16 residues.

This clonotype was detected many times. This chain joins TRBV2 and TRBJ1-1; unclear D gene. Germline V gives CDR1 SNHLY, CDR2 FYNNEI. Deletions cut 5 bases from V and 7 bases from J, with 8 bases between. CDR3 size: 11 residues. This CDR3 is CASSKVVEAFF. In DNA, the CDR3 is TGTGCCAGCAGTAAGGTAGTTGAAGCTTTCTTT.

In its sample, this clonotype was seen many times. The chain uses TRBV5-6 and TRBJ1-2; 9 bases agree with TRBD1. The V gene end was trimmed by 4 bases and the J gene end by 6 bases; junction bases not matched to a gene: 4. This CDR3 has 13 amino acids. Germline lookup yields CDR1 SGHDT and CDR2 YYEEEE. The DNA for the CDR3 is TGTGCCAGCAGCCCGGGACAGGGTCATGGCTACACCTTC. Protein sequence: CASSPGQGHGYTF.

V is TRBV9 and J is TRBJ1-2; TRBD1 matches at 8 bases. Germline V lookup: CDR1 SGDLS, CDR2 YYNGEE. The CDR3 totals 14 residues. V was pared by 3 bases and J by 6 bases, with 7 bases of the junction left unmatched. The CDR3 sequence is CASSARQGWDGYTF. The CDR3 DNA is TGTGCCAGCAGCGCCCGACAGGGGTGGGATGGCTACACCTTC.

There are many counts of this clonotype. For the CDR3, the DNA is TGCAGTGCTAGTGCCGGCGGGAGGGCCGACGAGCAGTACTTC. Translating gives CSASAGGRADEQYF. J is TRBJ2-7 and V is TRBV20-1; the match to TRBD2 covers 9 bases. The CDR3 runs 14 residues. V trimming: 3 bases; J trimming: 5 bases; junction bases outside the gene matches: 8. Germline loops: CDR1 DFQATT, CDR2 SNEGSKA (reference sequence).

In this sample, this clonotype turned up a few times. The CDR3 DNA is TGTGCCAGCAGCGTAGCGACAGGGGGTTACTCTGGAAACACCATATATTTT. Its translation: CASSVATGGYSGNTIYF. The V and J genes are TRBV9 and TRBJ1-3, with 9 bases matching TRBD1. The CDR3 covers 17 residues. The J segment lost 0 bases and the V segment lost 0 bases, leaving 4 bases of the junction unmatched. CDR1 and CDR2 (germline): SGDLS, YYNGEE.

This clonotype was counted at least ten times. V usage is TRBV6-2 or TRBV6-3 and J usage is TRBJ2-2; the match to TRBD2 covers 8 bases. The CDR3 is 13 amino acids. Germline V gene sequence: CDR1 MNHEY, CDR2 SVGEGT. The V gene end was trimmed by 8 bases and the J gene end by 5 bases; junction bases not matched to a gene: 4. The CDR3 DNA reads as TGTGCCAGCCAAATAGCGGGAACCGGGGAGCTGTTTTTT. As protein: CASQIAGTGELFF.

This clonotype came up many times. The chain combines TRBV28 with TRBJ2-1; D is possibly TRBD1 or TRBD2 (6 bases each). With 5 bases removed from V and 0 bases from J, the gap between germline ends came to 11 bases. This CDR3 comprises 15 residues. Germline CDR1 is MDHEN and CDR2 is SYDVKM. CDR3 amino acids: CASSLSGASYNEQFF. CDR3 in DNA: TGTGCCAGCAGTCTCTCGGGGGCCTCCTACAATGAGCAGTTCTTC.

This clonotype has a count of ten or more. V gene TRBV7-2 combines with J gene TRBJ2-7; TRBD2 aligns across 8 bases. V lost 4 bases, J lost 2 bases, and 7 bases stayed unmatched. Germline V lookup: CDR1 SGHTA, CDR2 FQGNSA. This CDR3 has 15 residues. CDR3 nucleotides: TGTGCCAGCAGCTATATTAGCGGGACTCCCTACGAGCAGTACTTC. Protein product: CASSYISGTPYEQYF.

This clonotype was seen repeatedly, ten times or more. The chain carries TRBV20-1 and TRBJ2-7; perhaps TRBD2 as D (6 bases). Germline V gene data show CDR1 as DFQATT and CDR2 as SNEGSKA (reference sequence). V gave up 5 bases and J gave up 4 bases, with 18 bases separating them. This CDR3 region has 14 residues. Here the CDR3 reads CSALSGVGLYEQYF. The CDR3 DNA sequence: TGCAGTGCTTTATCGGGAGTTGGCCTTTACGAGCAGTACTTC.

The CDR3 DNA sequence: TGTGCCAGCAGCGCCTTCTTCGAGAGCTACGAGCAGTACTTC. Its translation is CASSAFFESYEQYF. V usage is TRBV9 and J usage is TRBJ2-7; D uncertain. The CDR3 has 14 amino acids. CDR1 is SGDLS, CDR2 YYNGEE, per germline. V was trimmed by 3 bases and J by 3 bases, leaving 13 bases between them.

A remark on this clonotype: A much larger clone differs from this one at a single base, so this may be a read error. The V call is TRBV11-2, the J call TRBJ2-5; 8 bases agree with TRBD1. Germline V gives CDR1 SGHAT, CDR2 FQNNGV. The CDR3 extends over 14 amino acids. V shed 5 bases and J 2 bases; nucleotides not matched to a gene: 4. The CDR3 spells CASSAGTGQETQYF. The CDR3 DNA reads as TGTGCCAGCAGCGCCGGGACAGGACAAGAGACCCAGTACTTC.

V gene TRBV6-1 combines with J gene TRBJ1-6; TRBD1 matches 7 bases. Trimming removed 5 bases from V and 5 bases from J; junction bases left unmatched: 6. In germline, CDR1 is MNHNS, CDR2 SASEGT. CDR3 length: 15 residues. The CDR3 spells CASSQLTGNNSPLHF. CDR3 nucleotide sequence: TGTGCCAGCAGTCAATTGACAGGGAATAATTCACCCCTCCACTTT.

The chain couples TRBV9 to TRBJ1-2; D is undetermined. Germline-derived CDR1 and CDR2 are SGDLS and YYNGEE. Between the trimmed V and J ends, which lost 0 bases and 7 bases, there was a span of 16 bases. CDR3 length: 15 residues. CDR3 sequence reads: CASSVGVGEDCGYTF. DNA of the CDR3: TGTGCCAGCAGCGTAGGGGTAGGAGAGGACTGTGGCTACACCTTC.

The chain links TRBV4-3 to TRBJ2-2, with TRBD1 as a possible D gene (6 bases). This CDR3 has 15 amino acids. Germline CDR1 is LGHNA and CDR2 is YSLEER. V dropped 0 bases and J dropped 14 bases, with 19 bases sitting between them. The DNA of the CDR3 is TGCGCCAGCAGCCAAGATGTACAGGGTGGGAGATATCTGTTTTTT. This codes for CASSQDVQGGRYLFF.

This clonotype has a handful of counts. The chain carries TRBV6-1 and TRBJ1-5; D possibly corresponds to TRBD1 (5 bases). Per germline, CDR1 MNHNS and CDR2 SASEGT. This CDR3 contains 14 residues. V was clipped by 7 bases and J by 4 bases, with 14 bases between them. The CDR3 loop is CASKAGGGNQPQHF. The CDR3 bases are TGTGCCAGCAAAGCGGGGGGTGGGAATCAGCCCCAGCATTTT.

At least ten counts were recorded for this clonotype. The chain couples TRBV18 to TRBJ2-1, with D unclear. The length of the CDR3 is 12 residues. Germline CDR1 is KGHSH and CDR2 is LQKENI. Trimming pared 2 bases from V and 12 bases from J, leaving 11 bases between. In DNA, the CDR3 is TGTGCCAGCTCACCAGCCTCAAAGGGGCAGTTCTTC. Translated, it gives CASSPASKGQFF.

V usage is TRBV20-1 and J usage is TRBJ2-5; 10 nucleotides align to TRBD1. V lost 6 bases to trimming and J lost 5 bases; unmatched junction nucleotides: 3. The length of the CDR3 is 12 residues. The germline V gene encodes CDR1 DFQATT and CDR2 SNEGSKA (reference sequence). The CDR3 coding sequence is TGCAGTGCCGGACAGGGGGGGGAGACCCAGTACTTC. Translated: CSAGQGGETQYF.

This clonotype was seen ten or more times. This chain's CDR3 is CSVFGLAGQETQYF. CDR3 nucleotide sequence: TGCAGCGTTTTCGGACTAGCGGGACAAGAGACCCAGTACTTC. The chain combines TRBV29-1 with TRBJ2-5; 12 positions agree with TRBD2. The germline V gene has CDR1 SQVTM and CDR2 ANQGSEA. This CDR3 is 14 amino acids long. With 5 bases clipped from V and 2 bases from J, the junction kept 3 bases outside the gene matches.

Turning to this clonotype: The final CDR3 position lacks the conserved phenylalanine or tryptophan, pointing to a likely read error. The J gene is TRBJ2-1, the V gene TRBV7-9; no reliable D call. The CDR3 is 13 residues long. Trimming pared 8 bases from V and 6 bases from J, leaving 14 bases between. CDR1 and CDR2 from the germline V gene are SEHNR and FQNEAQ (reference sequence). The CDR3 nucleotides are TGTGCCAGCTTGACCCCCTACTCCAATGAGCAGTTCGTC. This sequence encodes CASLTPYSNEQFV.

This clonotype was seen ten or more times. This rearrangement joins TRBV5-1 to TRBJ2-7; D unresolved. The germline gives CDR1 SGHRS, CDR2 YFSETQ. The V end was cut by 1 base, the J end by 6 bases, with 14 bases between. This CDR3 has 14 residues. Here the CDR3 reads CASSLRDTALEQYF. The CDR3 DNA follows: TGCGCCAGCAGCTTGCGAGACACAGCTCTCGAGCAGTACTTC.

This clonotype appeared a few times. The V call is TRBV6-1, the J call TRBJ1-1; weak D call: TRBD1 (5 bases). This CDR3 has 18 amino acids. Germline CDR1 MNHNS, CDR2 SASEGT. Trimming took off 7 bases at V and 1 base at J, with 25 bases between the two ends. CDR3 amino acids: CASKAGTPRGLTNTEAFF. The CDR3 DNA reads as TGTGCCAGCAAAGCCGGGACTCCCCGGGGGTTAACGAACACTGAAGCTTTCTTT.